A single sample gave rise to the 7 T cell receptor beta chains below, sequenced in a study of T cell responses to AZD1222 COVID-19 vaccine. The method was immunoSEQ multiplex PCR; TCRdb's version includes in-frame clones alone and lacks a portion of them. The sample lists some 180,000 clones; roughly nine tenths were seen once. The material sequenced was peripheral blood, taken 28 days after the second AZD1222 dose. The receptors were gathered from an adult who received the AZD1222 COVID-19 vaccine.

The CDR3, as DNA: TGCGCCAGCAGCGTCACCGGGACTAGCGGGGGGCAGGGGACCCAGTACTTC. Protein sequence: CASSVTGTSGGQGTQYF. The gene calls are TRBV5-1 and TRBJ2-5, with TRBD2 matching 15 bases. Per germline, CDR1 SGHRS and CDR2 YFSETQ. This CDR3 comprises 17 residues. The ends lost 4 bases at V and 7 bases at J; junction bases unmatched: 11.

This clone occurred a few times. The CDR3 DNA sequence: TGCGCCAGCAGCCAACCAGTGGCCACCGGGGAGCTGTTTTTT. Its protein product is CASSQPVATGELFF. The V and J genes are TRBV4-1 and TRBJ2-2; D gene unclear. The CDR3 runs 14 residues. V was trimmed by 2 bases and J by 4 bases, leaving 8 bases between them. Germline lookup yields CDR1 MGHRA and CDR2 YSYEKL.

The chain employs TRBV19 and TRBJ1-2; D is ambiguous. Per the germline V gene, CDR1 is LNHDA and CDR2 is SQIVND (reference sequence). The CDR3 contains 11 residues. Trimming took 5 bases from V and 9 from J, leaving 10 bases between them. The CDR3 reads CASSRGFSYTF. The CDR3 DNA is TGTGCCAGTAGTCGAGGGTTTAGCTACACCTTC.

This clone has only one observation. The J gene is TRBJ1-2, the V gene TRBV11-2; D not resolved. CDR3 size: 12 residues. Germline CDR1 and CDR2: SGHAT and FQNNGV. Trimming stripped 5 bases from V and 2 bases from J, with 6 bases between. Here the CDR3 reads CASSPGNYGYTF. CDR3 sequence (DNA): TGTGCCAGCAGCCCGGGGAACTATGGCTACACCTTC.

The chain combines TRBV6-1 with TRBJ1-4, with no clear D. Germline lookup yields CDR1 MNHNS and CDR2 SASEGT. CDR3 length: 13 amino acids. V was clipped by 2 bases and J by 8 bases, with 9 bases between them. The CDR3, as DNA: TGTGCCAGCAGTGAACGGGATGAGGAAAAACTGTTTTTT. It yields the protein CASSERDEEKLFF.

This clone appeared a single time. V gene TRBV4-3 combines with J gene TRBJ1-2; TRBD1 matches at 7 bases. CDR3 size: 16 residues. The germline V gene has CDR1 LGHNA and CDR2 YSLEER. V lost 0 bases to trimming and J lost 4 bases; unmatched junction nucleotides: 8. CDR3 amino acids: CASSQEYRGLGYGYTF. In nucleotides, the CDR3 is TGCGCCAGCAGCCAAGAGTACAGGGGTCTCGGCTATGGCTACACCTTC.

The chain uses TRBV4-1 and TRBJ1-2; TRBD1 matches at 8 bases. The J segment lost 3 bases and the V segment lost 4 bases, leaving 10 bases of the junction unmatched. The CDR3 is 16 residues long. Germline CDR1 is MGHRA and CDR2 is YSYEKL. CDR3 DNA: TGCGCCAGCAGCCCGCCCCTCACAGGGGGGTACTATGGCTACACCTTC. Its translation: CASSPPLTGGYYGYTF.